This T cell receptor (beta chain) is from a study of T-cell reconstitution after alpha-beta-depleted transplantation in children. General observations from the study: The high TCRbeta diversity at day 60 in some patients came from surviving recipient T cells and thymic progenitors.

TCRbeta library preparation incorporated unique molecular identifiers. One entry per CDR3 protein, called by TCRdb with MiXCR from the PCR reads. The table records 440,000 or so distinct CDR3 sequences, 43% of them present only once. The CDR3 spans 16 residues. Per the germline V gene, CDR1 is DFQATT and CDR2 is SNEGSKA (reference sequence). V lost 0 bases to trimming and J lost 1 base; unmatched junction nucleotides: 8. This clonotype was seen many times. No antigen is known for it. The TCR originated in a girl aged 2 to 9 with aplastic anemia, due to receive a stem cell transplant. Specimen: PBMCs, collected before TCRalphabeta/CD19-depleted stem cell transplant. The rearrangement joins TRBV20-1 to TRBJ2-5, with 7 bases lining up with TRBD2. The DNA for the CDR3 is TGCAGTGCTAGAGATCCAACTAGCGTCCCCCAAGAGACCCAGTACTTC. Translation: CSARDPTSVPQETQYF.